Listed here are 32 T cell receptor beta chains from one sample, sequenced in a study of blood T cell repertoires in COVID-19. Repertoires were generated with immunoSEQ multiplex PCR, while TCRdb's copy carries only in-frame clones and drops some. The data contain 80,000 to 100,000 clones, 60% to 85% of them singletons. Sequenced: peripheral blood. These receptors were obtained from a human donor in a cohort sampled during active COVID-19.

The rearrangement uses TRBV2 and TRBJ2-2; D is perhaps TRBD2 (5 bases). Germline V lookup: CDR1 SNHLY, CDR2 FYNNEI. Trimming shortened V by 10 bases and J by 4 bases, and 16 bases separated the two germline ends. This CDR3 spans 14 amino acids. CDR3 nucleotides: TGTGCCACCTTAGCGCTCTCGGGCACCGGGGAGCTGTTTTTT. It encodes CATLALSGTGELFF.

This chain uses TRBV27 with TRBJ2-1; TRBD1 agrees at 8 bases. This CDR3 has 18 amino acids. From germline, CDR1 is MNHEY and CDR2 SMNVEV (reference sequence). V was pared by 5 bases and J by 9 bases, with 21 bases of the junction left unmatched. The CDR3 loop is CASSKRRPSGTGSSEQFF. The CDR3 bases are TGTGCCAGCAGTAAAAGGCGTCCGAGTGGGACAGGATCGTCTGAGCAGTTCTTC.

The rearrangement uses TRBV5-1 and TRBJ1-2; D is uncertain. The germline gives CDR1 SGHRS, CDR2 YFSETQ. Trimming took 5 bases from V and 8 from J, leaving 10 bases between them. The CDR3 is 11 amino acids. The CDR3 protein is CASSTGRGYTF. CDR3 DNA sequence: TGCGCCAGCAGTACGGGGAGAGGCTACACCTTC. The whole variable domain, remainder taken from reference TRBV5-1 and TRBJ1-2, is KAGVTQTPRYLIKTRGQQVTLSCSPISGHRSVSWYQQTPGQGLQFLFEYFSETQRNKGNFPGRFSGRQFSNSRSEMNVSTLELGDSALYLCASSTGRGYTFGSGTRLTVV.

This clone was counted many times. This rearrangement joins TRBV30 to TRBJ2-2; TRBD2 agrees at 9 bases. This CDR3 comprises 15 residues. Trimming at V came to 5 bases and at J to 1 base, leaving 5 bases not matched to a gene. Germline CDR1 GTSNPN, CDR2 SVGIG (reference sequence). The CDR3 region is CAWGRLAENTGELFF. In nucleotides, the CDR3 is TGTGCCTGGGGCAGACTAGCGGAGAACACCGGGGAGCTGTTTTTT.

V and J are TRBV12-5 and TRBJ1-5, with D unclear. The V and J ends lost 1 base and 6 bases respectively, with 7 bases between them. CDR3 length equals 13 residues. Germline CDR1 and CDR2: LGHNT and FRNRAP. This CDR3 is CASGLGPGQPQHF. The CDR3 DNA sequence: TGTGCTAGTGGTTTGGGACCGGGTCAGCCCCAGCATTTT.

There are a few counts of this clone. The chain carries TRBV19 and TRBJ2-6, with TRBD2 identical over 8 bases. J gave up 4 bases and V 5 bases, and 7 bases lay outside the gene matches. CDR1 LNHDA and CDR2 SQIVND come from the germline V gene (reference sequence). CDR3 size: 16 residues. Written as DNA, the CDR3 is TGTGCCAGTAGTTCCCGCGGGGGGTCAGGGGCCAACGTCCTGACTTTC. It encodes CASSSRGGSGANVLTF.

The V and J genes are TRBV18 and TRBJ2-7; D is undetermined. Per the germline V gene, CDR1 is KGHSH and CDR2 is LQKENI. Between the trimmed V and J ends, which lost 5 bases and 2 bases, there was a span of 7 bases. The CDR3 runs 12 residues. For the CDR3, the DNA is TGTGCCAGCTCATCCGCTACCTACGAGCAGTACTTC. Amino acid sequence: CASSSATYEQYF.

The V gene is TRBV7-6, the J gene TRBJ2-7, with D maybe TRBD1 (6 bases). The CDR3 length is 14 residues. Deletions cut 6 bases from V and 6 bases from J, with 18 bases between. Germline V gives CDR1 SGHVS, CDR2 FNYEAQ. The CDR3 coding sequence is TGTGCCAGCAGTATTACAGGGTTATCGGCCGAGCAGTACTTC. Its protein is CASSITGLSAEQYF.

J is TRBJ1-5 and V is TRBV5-1; 8 bases align to TRBD1. V was clipped by 4 bases and J by 6 bases; unmatched bases: 9. Germline V CDR1 and CDR2: SGHRS, YFSETQ. The CDR3 loop spans 15 amino acids. The CDR3 bases are TGCGCCAGCAGCCCGGGGCAGGGGGCGGCTCAGCCCCAGCATTTT. Residues: CASSPGQGAAQPQHF.

This clone was detected ten times or more. This chain joins TRBV3-1 (or the pseudogene TRBV3-2) and TRBJ2-3; 7 nucleotides agree with TRBD2. Trimming took 3 bases from V and 1 from J; bases not matched to a gene: 10. CDR3 size: 17 residues. Germline-derived CDR1 and CDR2 are LGHDT and YNNKEL (reference sequence). The CDR3 DNA follows: TGTGCCAGCAGCCATGTAGGGACTAAGGAGGGCACAGATACGCAGTATTTT. Amino acid sequence: CASSHVGTKEGTDTQYF.

This clone showed up just a few times. V is TRBV6-5 and J is TRBJ2-1, with D possibly matching TRBD1 (5 bases). With 2 bases removed from V and 1 base from J, the gap between germline ends came to 6 bases. This CDR3 has 14 residues. The germline gives CDR1 MNHEY, CDR2 SVGAGI. CDR3 amino acids: CASSYRGSYNEQFF. In DNA, the CDR3 is TGTGCCAGCAGTTACAGGGGATCCTACAATGAGCAGTTCTTC.

The V gene is TRBV2, the J gene TRBJ2-1, with 8 bases identical to TRBD2. Germline V gene sequence: CDR1 SNHLY, CDR2 FYNNEI. The CDR3 length is 14 residues. V dropped 11 bases and J dropped 8; count of bases not matched to a gene: 14. CDR3 coding DNA: TGTGCCCTAATATTCGGCGGGGGGAAAGATGAGCAGTTCTTC. This gives the protein CALIFGGGKDEQFF.

The CDR3 DNA reads as TGCGCCAGCAGCCAGGGGATAGCCCAGGGTAACGAGCAGTTCTTC. As protein: CASSQGIAQGNEQFF. The rearrangement uses TRBV4-1 and TRBJ2-1; weak D call: TRBD1 (5 bases). Germline CDR1 MGHRA, CDR2 YSYEKL. The V and J ends lost 3 bases and 10 bases respectively, with 19 bases between them. The CDR3 is 15 residues long.

This chain links TRBV11-1 with TRBJ2-1; TRBD1 might be the D (5 bases). V lost 8 bases and J lost 0, with 8 bases in between. The CDR3 loop spans 13 amino acids. Per the germline V gene, CDR1 is SGHAT and CDR2 is FQDESV (reference sequence). This CDR3 is CASSTGSYNEQFF. CDR3 sequence (DNA): TGTGCCAGCTCCACAGGCTCCTACAATGAGCAGTTCTTC.

This rearrangement joins TRBV6-4 to TRBJ2-1, with 7 bases identical to TRBD1. Germline values: CDR1 MRHNA, CDR2 SNTAGT. V gave up 6 bases and J gave up 5 bases; unmatched junction bases: 10. The CDR3 spans 15 residues. CDR3 amino acids: CASRTGQATNNEQFF. Here the CDR3 DNA reads TGTGCCAGCAGGACTGGACAGGCAACGAACAATGAGCAGTTCTTC.

This clone appeared a few times. The J gene is TRBJ2-2, the V gene TRBV6-4; 9 bases align to TRBD1. V was pared by 2 bases and J by 5 bases, with 3 bases of the junction left unmatched. Germline V CDR1 and CDR2: MRHNA, SNTAGT. This CDR3 has 15 residues. The CDR3 coding sequence is TGTGCCAGCAGTGACGGGGACAGGGATACCGGGGAGCTGTTTTTT. This encodes CASSDGDRDTGELFF.

The V gene is TRBV6-1, the J gene TRBJ2-3; no firm D call. Germline CDR1 is MNHNS and CDR2 is SASEGT. The CDR3 sequence is 16 residues long. V lost 4 bases and J lost 2, with 16 bases in between. CDR3 DNA: TGTGCCAGCAGTGCTACGATTGGTCTACTCACAGATACGCAGTATTTT. Its translation is CASSATIGLLTDTQYF.

This clone was seen only once. The chain joins TRBV30 to TRBJ1-1; tentative D call: TRBD1 (5 bases). Germline values: CDR1 GTSNPN, CDR2 SVGIG (reference sequence). The CDR3 totals 14 residues. Trimming removed 3 bases from V and 0 bases from J, with 11 bases in between. The CDR3: CAWSLQAMNTEAFF. In DNA form, the CDR3 reads TGTGCCTGGAGCCTACAGGCCATGAACACTGAAGCTTTCTTT.

The V call is TRBV6-5, the J call TRBJ2-7; 7 nucleotides agree with TRBD1. CDR3 size: 14 residues. The germline V gene has CDR1 MNHEY and CDR2 SVGAGI. Trimming took 7 bases from V and 0 from J; bases not matched to a gene: 6. The CDR3 reads CASTRGLSSYEQYF. CDR3 in DNA: TGTGCCAGCACGAGGGGGCTCAGCTCCTACGAGCAGTACTTC.

This clone occurred a few times. This chain uses TRBV4-3 with TRBJ1-3; 9 bases match TRBD1. CDR3 length: 16 residues. Germline assignment: CDR1 LGHNA and CDR2 YSLEER. Trimming took 4 bases from V and 0 from J; bases not matched to a gene: 4. The CDR3 region has the DNA TGCGCCAGCAGCCCGGACAGGGGTAACTCTGGAAACACCATATATTTT. Amino acids: CASSPDRGNSGNTIYF.

CDR3 sequence reads: CASSAGKIPYEQYV. In nucleotides, the CDR3 is TGCGCCAGCAGTGCAGGGAAAATACCCTACGAGCAGTACGTC. The rearrangement links TRBV10-1 to TRBJ2-7; D perhaps matches TRBD1 (5 bases). V lost 4 bases and J lost 2, with 12 bases in between. The CDR3 runs to 14 residues. Germline V gene lookup returns CDR1 WNHNN and CDR2 SYGVQD (reference sequence).

V is TRBV3-1 (or the pseudogene TRBV3-2) and J is TRBJ1-3; tentatively, D is TRBD1 (6 bases). The V end lost 4 bases, the J end lost 0 bases, and 16 bases lay between the germline ends. This CDR3 spans 17 amino acids. The germline V gene has CDR1 LGHDT and CDR2 YNNKEL (reference sequence). CDR3 residues: CASSRARGGYSGNTIYF. CDR3 DNA sequence: TGTGCCAGCAGCCGAGCGAGGGGGGGCTACTCTGGAAACACCATATATTTT.

This clone was seen only once. This chain links TRBV6-5 with TRBJ2-5; 13 bases are a match to TRBD2. CDR1 is MNHEY, CDR2 SVGAGI, per germline. The length of the CDR3 is 16 residues. With 0 bases clipped from V and 3 bases from J, the junction kept 1 base outside the gene matches. CDR3 in amino acids: CASSYSTSGRKETQYF. CDR3 in DNA: TGTGCCAGCAGTTACTCGACTAGCGGGAGGAAAGAGACCCAGTACTTC.

This sequence joins TRBV29-1 and TRBJ2-3, with 7 bases identical to TRBD2. The CDR3 has 13 amino acids. J lost 4 bases, V lost 6 bases, and 7 bases had no gene match. The germline V gene has CDR1 SQVTM and CDR2 ANQGSEA. The CDR3 nucleotides are TGCAGCGTGACCGGGGGGATCTCAGATACGCAGTATTTT. Translation: CSVTGGISDTQYF.

Here the CDR3 DNA reads TGTGCCAGCGGGGGAGGGGGGATAGAGACCCAGTACTTC. Translating it yields CASGGGGIETQYF. The J gene is TRBJ2-5, the V gene TRBV5-5; D perhaps matches TRBD2 (7 bases). The CDR3 has 13 residues. Germline values: CDR1 SGHKS, CDR2 YYEKEE (reference sequence). The V end lost 7 bases, the J end lost 4 bases, and 14 bases lay between the germline ends.

V usage is TRBV7-2 and J usage is TRBJ1-5, with TRBD1 as a possible D gene (5 bases). With 6 bases removed from V and 3 bases from J, the gap between germline ends came to 15 bases. CDR1 and CDR2 (germline): SGHTA, FQGNSA. The CDR3 length is 15 residues. The chain's CDR3 is CASSPRGMDNQPQHF. The CDR3 bases are TGTGCCAGCAGTCCGCGGGGCATGGACAATCAGCCCCAGCATTTT.

The rearrangement links TRBV5-1 to TRBJ1-1, with D possibly matching TRBD1 (5 bases). Germline CDR1 is SGHRS and CDR2 is YFSETQ. V lost 4 bases, J lost 0 bases, and 10 bases lay in between. This CDR3 is 14 amino acids long. CDR3 amino acids: CASSGGTVNTEAFF. In DNA form, the CDR3 reads TGCGCCAGCAGCGGGGGGACCGTGAACACTGAAGCTTTCTTT. The complete variable domain, with remaining parts taken from reference TRBV5-1 and TRBJ1-1, reads KAGVTQTPRYLIKTRGQQVTLSCSPISGHRSVSWYQQTPGQGLQFLFEYFSETQRNKGNFPGRFSGRQFSNSRSEMNVSTLELGDSALYLCASSGGTVNTEAFFGQGTRLTVV.

The chain is built from TRBV5-6 and TRBJ1-2; D is ambiguous. V gave up 4 bases and J gave up 8 bases, with 18 bases separating them. Germline V gene lookup returns CDR1 SGHDT and CDR2 YYEEEE. This CDR3 comprises 14 residues. The CDR3 loop reads CASSPTGSLWGYTF. The CDR3 DNA reads TGTGCCAGCAGCCCCACGGGTAGTCTTTGGGGCTACACCTTC. The full variable domain, its missing parts supplied by reference TRBV5-6 and TRBJ1-2, is DAGVTQSPTHLIKTRGQQVTLRCSPKSGHDTVSWYQQALGQGPQFIFQYYEEEERQRGNFPDRFSGHQFPNYSSELNVNALLLGDSALYLCASSPTGSLWGYTFGSGTRLTVV.

The sample holds a few counts of this clone. The chain links TRBV11-2 to TRBJ2-1, with a weak D call TRBD2 (7 bases). Germline V gene lookup returns CDR1 SGHAT and CDR2 FQNNGV. This CDR3 region has 13 residues. The ends were cut back, 1 base at V and 10 bases at J, with 11 bases in the middle. The CDR3 here is CASSLGGGEEQFF. CDR3 in DNA: TGTGCCAGCAGCTTAGGAGGGGGGGAGGAGCAGTTCTTC.

V and J are TRBV9 and TRBJ2-1, with D unclear. CDR1 and CDR2 from the germline V gene are SGDLS and YYNGEE. The CDR3 has 15 residues. Trimming took 4 bases from V and 0 from J, leaving 11 bases between them. CDR3 protein: CASSSTVSSYNEQFF. The CDR3 coding sequence is TGTGCCAGCAGCTCCACAGTTTCCTCCTACAATGAGCAGTTCTTC.

The genes are TRBV19 and TRBJ1-2; 12 bases agree with TRBD1. The trim removed 6 bases at V and 2 bases at J, leaving 4 bases unmatched. Per the germline V gene, CDR1 is LNHDA and CDR2 is SQIVND (reference sequence). The CDR3 extends over 15 amino acids. The DNA of the CDR3 is TGTGCCAGTAGGTGGGGGACAGGGGGCAACTATGGCTACACCTTC. The encoded protein is CASRWGTGGNYGYTF.

This clone has just a few counts. This chain uses TRBV7-2 with TRBJ1-2; 9 bases map to TRBD1. CDR1 SGHTA and CDR2 FQGNSA come from the germline V gene. V lost 6 bases and J lost 4; bases outside the gene matches: 18. This CDR3 has 18 amino acids. The CDR3 sequence is CASRPRPGQGSWAYGYTF. The CDR3 nucleotides are TGTGCCAGCAGGCCGCGTCCGGGACAGGGATCGTGGGCCTATGGCTACACCTTC.